These 20 T cell receptor beta chains share one sample of origin, sequenced in a study of control samples from healthy donors and cancer patients. The method was immunoSEQ multiplex PCR; TCRdb's version includes in-frame clones alone and lacks a portion of them. The repertoire holds 150,000 or so clones, with 85% to 95% as singletons. Sequencing was carried out using PBMCs. The source is a man aged 60 to 69 with colorectal cancer.

The chain employs TRBV6-6 and TRBJ1-1; no reliable D call. The ends were cut back, 4 bases at V and 6 bases at J, with 15 bases in the middle. Germline V gene lookup returns CDR1 MNHNY and CDR2 SVGAGI (reference sequence). CDR3 size: 14 residues. The CDR3 reads CASSSQVASAEAFF. For the CDR3, the DNA is TGTGCCAGCAGTTCCCAAGTAGCGAGCGCTGAAGCTTTCTTT.

The chain recombines TRBV6-2 or TRBV6-3 with TRBJ2-2, with D perhaps being TRBD1 or TRBD2 (7 bases each). The CDR3 contains 17 residues. Germline CDR1 MNHEY, CDR2 SVGEGT. The V and J ends lost 0 bases and 2 bases respectively, with 13 bases between them. The CDR3 bases are TGTGCCAGCAGTTACTCGAAGCGGGACAGAAACACCGGGGAGCTGTTTTTT. This gives the protein CASSYSKRDRNTGELFF.

The CDR3 protein is CASSFSGRAEAFF. Here the CDR3 DNA reads TGTGCCAGCAGTTTTAGTGGGAGGGCTGAAGCTTTCTTT. The chain uses TRBV12-3 or TRBV12-4 and TRBJ1-1; unclear D gene. The CDR3 is made up of 13 amino acids. The V gene lost 3 bases and the J gene lost 6 bases, with 11 bases spanning the gap.

In the case of this clone: Other DNA sequences within the sample encode an identical CDR3. The chain employs TRBV10-3 and TRBJ2-1, with D possibly matching TRBD2 (6 bases). The V and J ends lost 2 bases and 6 bases respectively, with 14 bases between them. CDR1 is ENHRY, CDR2 SYGVKD, per germline. This CDR3 has 15 residues. The CDR3 sequence: CAISEVAAIINEQFF. The CDR3 region has the DNA TGTGCCATCAGTGAGGTAGCGGCGATCATCAATGAGCAGTTCTTC.

Comment on this clone: The sample carries other DNA sequences with the same CDR3. The J gene is TRBJ2-1, the V gene TRBV12-3 or TRBV12-4; D is unclear. Trimming took 3 bases from V and 6 from J, leaving 3 bases between them. The CDR3 is 11 residues long. The CDR3 protein is CASSLVNEQFF. In DNA, the CDR3 is TGTGCCAGCAGTTTGGTCAATGAGCAGTTCTTC.

The CDR3 DNA is TGTGCCGGAAAGGGGGGCGCCGACACCGGGGAGCTGTTTTTT. Translated, it gives CAGKGGADTGELFF. The chain has TRBV2 and TRBJ2-2; D is tentatively TRBD1 or TRBD2 (6 bases each). V was cut by 11 bases and J by 3 bases, with 16 bases left in between. Germline lookup yields CDR1 SNHLY and CDR2 FYNNEI. The CDR3 spans 14 residues.

This sequence joins TRBV24-1 and TRBJ1-6, with 10 bases lining up with TRBD1. CDR3 length equals 22 residues. Germline trimming cut 4 bases from V and 7 bases from J; bases unmatched to any gene: 24. Germline V CDR1 and CDR2: KGHDR, SFDVKD. As DNA, the CDR3 is TGTGCCACCAGTGACCGCCGTCCCGGGACAGGGGAAAACTCTTTGGGGAATTCACCCCTCCACTTT. Translated, it gives CATSDRRPGTGENSLGNSPLHF.

This CDR3 is CASSAGQANTEAFF. DNA for the CDR3: TGCGCCAGCAGTGCGGGACAGGCGAACACTGAAGCTTTCTTT. The genes are TRBV10-1 and TRBJ1-1, with 8 bases fitting TRBD1. CDR3 length equals 14 residues. The germline V gene has CDR1 WNHNN and CDR2 SYGVQD (reference sequence). V shed 4 bases and J 1 base; nucleotides not matched to a gene: 2.

This clone was detected once. The chain has TRBV9 and TRBJ2-2, with TRBD2 as a possible D gene (6 bases). There are 14 residues in the CDR3. The V end was cut by 3 bases, the J end by 5 bases, with 11 bases between. Germline V lookup: CDR1 SGDLS, CDR2 YYNGEE. The CDR3 is CASSGDFGTGELFF. The DNA of the CDR3 is TGTGCCAGCAGCGGGGACTTTGGTACCGGGGAGCTGTTTTTT.

V gene TRBV5-1 combines with J gene TRBJ1-2, with a weak D call TRBD1 (5 bases). This CDR3 is built from 14 residues. V lost 0 bases and J 5 bases, leaving 11 bases between the germline ends. Germline V lookup: CDR1 SGHRS, CDR2 YFSETQ. For the CDR3, the DNA is TGCGCCAGCAGCTTGGACCTGGGGACGTATGGCTACACCTTC. Residues: CASSLDLGTYGYTF.

CDR3 region: CASSQGSVGGSPYEQYF. The DNA for the CDR3 is TGTGCCAGCAGCCAGGGAAGCGTGGGGGGGTCCCCCTACGAGCAGTACTTC. The chain links TRBV3-1 (or the pseudogene TRBV3-2) to TRBJ2-7; TRBD2 aligns across 7 bases. The J segment lost 2 bases and the V segment lost 3 bases, leaving 13 bases of the junction unmatched. The germline V gene has CDR1 LGHDT and CDR2 YNNKEL (reference sequence). CDR3 length equals 17 residues.

This CDR3 reads CASSLARLNTEAFF. DNA of the CDR3: TGTGCCAGCAGTTTAGCGAGGCTGAACACTGAAGCTTTCTTT. The gene calls are TRBV28 and TRBJ1-1; D gene ambiguous. Germline CDR1 reads MDHEN; CDR2 reads SYDVKM. CDR3 size: 14 residues. V lost 2 bases to trimming and J lost 0 bases, with 7 bases between them.

The chain couples TRBV5-5 to TRBJ2-7, with a possible D match to TRBD2 (5 bases). V was trimmed by 4 bases and J by 2 bases, leaving 13 bases between them. Germline CDR1 reads SGHKS; CDR2 reads YYEKEE (reference sequence). The CDR3 length is 14 residues. The CDR3 nucleotides read TGTGCCAGCAGCCTCCAAGCGGATCCCTACGAGCAGTACTTC. This encodes CASSLQADPYEQYF.

V is TRBV6-5 and J is TRBJ2-7; D is possibly TRBD1 or TRBD2 (6 bases each). Trimming left V 2 bases short and J 2 bases short, with 10 bases between. The CDR3 contains 14 residues. Germline V gives CDR1 MNHEY, CDR2 SVGAGI. CDR3 protein: CASSYVGGTYEQYF. CDR3 sequence (DNA): TGTGCCAGCAGTTACGTGGGGGGCACCTACGAGCAGTACTTC.

V usage is TRBV21-1 and J usage is TRBJ2-7; the D segment call TRBD1 is taken from the table without a DNA check. TRBV21-1 constitutes a pseudogene. This CDR3 region has 14 residues. The CDR3 loop reads CASSFRKSSYEQYF. In DNA, the CDR3 is TGTGCCAGCAGTTTCAGGAAAAGCTCCTACGAGCAGTACTTC.

Notes on this clone: Germline and junction disagree at one end, which may indicate a read error. The sample has other DNA sequences that encode this CDR3 too. This chain connects TRBV27 to TRBJ1-1, with a tentative D call TRBD1 (5 bases). The V gene's germline CDR1 is MNHEY and CDR2 SMNVEV (reference sequence). This CDR3 region has 13 residues. CDR3 amino acids: CASSLVRGTEAFF. In DNA, the CDR3 is TGCGCCAGCAGTTTGGTAAGGGGAACTGAAGCTTTCTTT.

Remarks on this clone: This CDR3 is also generated by other DNA sequences in the sample. This chain joins TRBV5-1 and TRBJ2-3, with TRBD2 matching over 10 bases. The CDR3 runs to 15 residues. Trimming took 0 bases from V and 3 from J; bases not matched to a gene: 1. Germline-derived CDR1 and CDR2 are SGHRS and YFSETQ. The CDR3 loop is CASSLELAGTDTQYF. In DNA form, the CDR3 reads TGCGCCAGCAGCTTGGAACTAGCGGGGACAGATACGCAGTATTTT.

J is TRBJ2-3 and V is TRBV3-1 (or the pseudogene TRBV3-2), with D uncertain. Germline values: CDR1 LGHDT, CDR2 YNNKEL (reference sequence). V was clipped by 5 bases and J by 2 bases, with 11 bases between them. This CDR3 has 14 residues. CDR3 sequence: CASSKGQNTDTQYF. CDR3 nucleotide sequence: TGTGCCAGCAGCAAGGGTCAGAACACAGATACGCAGTATTTT.

This clone was seen only once. V is TRBV7-2 and J is TRBJ2-1, with D possibly TRBD1 on 6 matching bases. Germline CDR1 and CDR2: SGHTA and FQGNSA. V lost 6 bases to trimming and J lost 10 bases, with 13 bases between them. This CDR3 comprises 12 residues. CDR3 region: CASRSGVSEQFF. CDR3 DNA sequence: TGTGCCAGCAGATCAGGGGTAAGCGAGCAGTTCTTC. Full variable domain (outside the CDR3, taken from reference TRBV7-2 and TRBJ2-1): GAGVSQSPSNKVTEKGKDVELRCDPISGHTALYWYRQSLGQGLEFLIYFQGNSAPDKSGLPSDRFSAERTGGSVSTLTIQRTQQEDSAVYLCASRSGVSEQFFGPGTRLTVL.

The chain uses TRBV10-1 and TRBJ1-5, with TRBD1 matching over 8 bases. The CDR3 runs to 15 residues. Germline V gene sequence: CDR1 WNHNN, CDR2 SYGVQD (reference sequence). The V segment lost 6 bases and the J segment 0 bases; nucleotides outside the gene matches: 4. CDR3 coding DNA: TGCGCCAGCAGACCGGGACAGGTTAGCAATCAGCCCCAGCATTTT. As protein: CASRPGQVSNQPQHF.